This is a list of T cell receptor beta chains from one sample in a study of tumor and adjacent non-tumor tissue in lung cancer. In TCRdb, the multiplex PCR reads were re-called with MiXCR into one record per CDR3 protein. The sample consists of some 73,000 distinct CDR3 sequences, around 80% of them appearing once. The sequencing sample was made of distant non-tumor lung tissue. The receptors here all came from a man aged 60 to 69 with non-small cell lung cancer. The CDR3 runs from the conserved cysteine through the conserved F or W. D genes are given only for firm matches. The size field is filled for only some rows; it gives once, few, many or a size class.

D	J	V	size	DNA	CDR3
.	TRBJ2-7	TRBV11-2	.	TGTGCCATCAGCGGGCAGGAAGTCGGGGAGCAGTACTTC	CAISGQEVGEQYF
.	TRBJ1-2	TRBV12-3/TRBV12-4	.	TGTGCCAGCACAGACCGCTATTGCCACACCTTC	CASTDRYCHTF
.	TRBJ1-1	TRBV4-3	.	TGCACCAGCAGTCAAGACGTTCCGGGCAGTTCGGGCACTGGAGCTTTCTTT	CTSSQDVPGSSGTGAFF
.	TRBJ2-7	TRBV20-1	few	TGCAGTGTCTCGAACCTAACCTACGAGCAGTACTTC	CSVSNLTYEQYF
.	TRBJ1-6	TRBV12-3/TRBV12-4	.	TGTGCTAGCATAGTCGGGGCTAACTCACCCCTCCACTTT	CASIVGANSPLHF
.	TRBJ1-1	TRBV6-2/TRBV6-3	.	TGTGCCAGCAGTCGCCCCTACTGGAACACTGAAGCTTTCTTT	CASSRPYWNTEAFF
TRBD2	TRBJ2-3	TRBV11-2	few	TGTGCCAGCAAACTAGCGGGGGTAACGGATATGCAGTATTTT	CASKLAGVTDMQYF
.	TRBJ1-1	TRBV5-5	few	TGTGCTAGGAGCTTCCCAACCAGGAACACTGAAGCTTTTTTT	CARSFPTRNTEAFF
.	TRBJ2-7	TRBV20-1	.	TGCAGTACTAGTGCGGTCACCTGCGAGCAGTATTTC	CSTSAVTCEQYF
TRBD2	TRBJ2-1	TRBV11-3	.	TGTGTCAGCAGCTTAGTTGGGACTAGCGGAAGGGAGAGGCAGTTCTTC	CVSSLVGTSGRERQFF
.	TRBJ1-1	TRBV29-1	few	TGCAGCGCCGAAAAGGACGGTATGAACACTGAAGCTTTCTTT	CSAEKDGMNTEAFF
.	TRBJ1-3	TRBV4-3	.	TGCGCCAGCAGCGACCGGATGCGTGGCTCTGGAAACACCATACATTTT	CASSDRMRGSGNTIHF
TRBD1	TRBJ2-3	TRBV11-3	.	TGTGCCAGCAACTTTCAGGGGGCAGATGAGCAGTATTTC	CASNFQGADEQYF
TRBD2	TRBJ2-6	TRBV6-5	.	TGTGCCGACAGCCTAGCGGGGGCCAGCTCTGGGGCCAACGTCCTGACTTTC	CADSLAGASSGANVLTF
TRBD1	TRBJ1-1	TRBV4-1	.	TGCGCCAGCAGCCAACGGACAGGGGAGGGAAGCACTGAGGCTTACTTT	CASSQRTGEGSTEAYF
TRBD2	TRBJ2-2	TRBV11-3	once	TGTGCCAACAGCTTTCGGGGAGCGGGAGGATACAGAGCCGGGGAGCTGTTTTTT	CANSFRGAGGYRAGELFF
TRBD2	TRBJ2-3	TRBV11-3	.	TGTGCCAGCAGCACCCGACTAGCGGGAGTTTCAAATACGGAGTATTTT	CASSTRLAGVSNTEYF
.	TRBJ2-3	TRBV4-3	.	TGCGCCAACAGCCAAGAGAATGCAGATACGGAGTATTTT	CANSQENADTEYF
TRBD1	TRBJ2-3	TRBV29-1	medium-sized	TGCAGCGTTGGACAGGGTGGGGATACGCAGTATTTT	CSVGQGGDTQYF
TRBD2	TRBJ2-2	TRBV11-2	.	TGTGCCAGCAGTGGTAGCGGGAAAACCGGGGAGCTGTTTTTT	CASSGSGKTGELFF
TRBD1	TRBJ2-7	TRBV7-2	.	TGTTCCAGCAGCTCAACAGGGGTCGAGCAGTACTTC	CSSSSTGVEQYF
.	TRBJ1-3	TRBV5-6	.	TGTGCCAACACCTTGAGTCCCTCTGGAAGCACCTTATATTTT	CANTLSPSGSTLYF
.	TRBJ2-7	TRBV11-3	.	TGTGCCAGCAGCCGCCGGAATGCCAACGAGCAGTACTTC	CASSRRNANEQYF
.	TRBJ2-7	TRBV20-1	.	TGCAGTGCTAGTAAGGAGTGGCAGGGCGTCTCCTACAAGCAGTACTTC	CSASKEWQGVSYKQYF
.	TRBJ1-5	TRBV29-1	few	TGCAGCGTCGGGCAGGGCGGAGATACGCAGCATTTT	CSVGQGGDTQHF
TRBD1	TRBJ2-3	TRBV5-1	.	TGCGTCAGCAGTTTGGGGACAGCCCTTAGCACAGATACGCAGTATTTT	CVSSLGTALSTDTQYF
.	TRBJ2-5	TRBV11-2	.	TGTGCCAGAAGCTCCACAATAGGAGGGCCAAAGGAGACTCAGTACTTC	CARSSTIGGPKETQYF
TRBD2	TRBJ2-1	TRBV6-5	.	TGTGCCAGCAGTCACCTTTGGAGCGGGAGGGGGGATGAGCAGTTCTTC	CASSHLWSGRGDEQFF
.	TRBJ1-5	TRBV4-1	.	TGTGCCAGCAGCCAAGACCCCGGCGAGGTTCCGTTCCAGCCCCAGCATTTT	CASSQDPGEVPFQPQHF
TRBD1	TRBJ2-2	TRBV4-3	.	TGCGCCAGCAGTCATGGGACAGATAGCACCGGGGAGCTGTTTTTT	CASSHGTDSTGELFF
.	TRBJ1-5	TRBV6-5	.	TGTGCCAGGAGTTATCTACAGGGAAGCAAACAGCCCCAGCATTTT	CARSYLQGSKQPQHF
.	TRBJ2-7	TRBV11-1	medium-sized	TGTGCCAGCAACTCCCCGGGTAGCGGCTCCTACGAGCAGTACTTC	CASNSPGSGSYEQYF
.	TRBJ1-1	TRBV5-4	.	TGTGCCTGCAGTACTACAGTGGTGCGTGCTGAAGCTTTCTTT	CACSTTVVRAEAFF
.	TRBJ1-2	TRBV5-6	.	TGTGCCAGCCGCTTCCGGGGGGACTATGGCTACACTTTC	CASRFRGDYGYTF
.	TRBJ2-7	TRBV20-1	once	TGCAGTGCTTTCGACAGCACTTACGAGCAGTACTTC	CSAFDSTYEQYF
.	TRBJ2-7	TRBV20-1	.	TGCATTGCTAGAGATCGTGGTAGGGAGTACGAGCAGTACTTC	CIARDRGREYEQYF
.	TRBJ2-3	TRBV7-3	.	TGTGCCAGCAGTCAAGGCAATCAAATCGATACGCAGTATTTT	CASSQGNQIDTQYF
TRBD1	TRBJ2-2	TRBV6-4	few	TGTGCCAACAGCACAGGGGACACCGGGGAGCTGTTTTTT	CANSTGDTGELFF
.	TRBJ1-6	TRBV6-6	.	TGTGCCAGCAGTTACCCGACAGGATCCAATTCACCCCTCCACTTT	CASSYPTGSNSPLHF
.	TRBJ1-1	TRBV12-3/TRBV12-4	.	TGTGCCAGCAGCATAACTAGGACTGGGGGCATGAACACTGATGCTTTCTTT	CASSITRTGGMNTDAFF
.	TRBJ1-5	TRBV4-2	.	TGTGCCAGCAGCCAAACTGGATGGAGAGACCAGCCCCAGCATTTT	CASSQTGWRDQPQHF
.	TRBJ2-5	TRBV11-2	once	TGTGTCAGCAGCTCCGTACAGGCTCTGGAGACCCAATACTTC	CVSSSVQALETQYF
.	TRBJ2-1	TRBV11-2	.	TGTGCCAGCAGCTTAGAATGTAACAATGATCAGTTCTTC	CASSLECNNDQFF
TRBD2	TRBJ2-3	TRBV11-2	.	TGTGCCAACAGCTTTCCCAGCGGGGGGGTATATACGCAATATTTT	CANSFPSGGVYTQYF
TRBD1	TRBJ1-1	TRBV20-1	many	TGCAGTGCTAGAGATGGGAGACAGGGCTGGACTGAAGCTTTCTTT	CSARDGRQGWTEAFF
TRBD2	TRBJ2-7	TRBV20-1	.	TGCAGTGCTAGAGTGGGAGGGAAGGGCTACGAGCAGTGCTTC	CSARVGGKGYEQCF
.	TRBJ2-1	TRBV6-2/TRBV6-3	.	TGTGCCAGCCGAAGGCCTAGCGTCCAGACGAATGAGCAGTTATTC	CASRRPSVQTNEQLF